Reported below is one T cell receptor (beta chain). The data are from a study of control samples from healthy donors and cancer patients. Measured with immunoSEQ multiplex PCR; TCRdb has only the in-frame clones, and not every one. This sample has 120,000 to 150,000 clones, with more than 90% found just once. The CDR3 has 16 residues. Germline CDR1 reads SGHVS; CDR2 reads FNYEAQ. The germline V and J ends were trimmed by 1 base and 0 bases, with 10 bases remaining between them. This TCR came from a man aged 25-45 years in good health. The sequenced material came from blood. The V gene is TRBV7-6, the J gene TRBJ1-3; D possibly corresponds to TRBD1 (6 bases). In nucleotides, the CDR3 is TGTGCCAGCAGCTTAGGGACAGCATTCTCTGGAAACACCATATATTTT. Translation gives CASSLGTAFSGNTIYF.